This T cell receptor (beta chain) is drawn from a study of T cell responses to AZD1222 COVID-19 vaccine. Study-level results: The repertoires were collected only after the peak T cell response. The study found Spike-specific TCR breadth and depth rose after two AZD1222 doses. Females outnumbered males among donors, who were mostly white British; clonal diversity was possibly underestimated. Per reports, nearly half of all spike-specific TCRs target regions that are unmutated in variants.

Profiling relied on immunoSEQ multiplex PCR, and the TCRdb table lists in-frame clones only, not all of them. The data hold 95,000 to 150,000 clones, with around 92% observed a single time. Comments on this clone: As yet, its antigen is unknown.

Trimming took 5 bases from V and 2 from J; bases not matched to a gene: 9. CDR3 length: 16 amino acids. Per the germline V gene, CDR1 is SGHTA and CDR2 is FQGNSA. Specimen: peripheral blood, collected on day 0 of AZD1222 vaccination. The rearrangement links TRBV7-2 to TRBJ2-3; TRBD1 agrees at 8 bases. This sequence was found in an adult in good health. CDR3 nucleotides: TGTGCCAGCAGCCTGTGGACAGGGAGCTACACAGATACGCAGTATTTT. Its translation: CASSLWTGSYTDTQYF.